The table lists the clone carrying this T cell receptor (beta chain) with a few counts. The antigen remains undetermined. This record belongs to a study of CD8 T cells in ankylosing spondylitis. Study-wide results and limits: From matched ankylosing spondylitis synovial fluid, disease-linked clones were reportedly recovered at significantly enriched levels. A subset of motif variants has previously been described in the synovial fluid and blood of reactive arthritis.

Quantitative barcoded 5'-RACE was used to prepare TCR beta libraries. TCRdb ran MiXCR on the 5' RACE reads and lists one entry per CDR3 protein. The sample lists some 220,000 distinct CDR3 sequences, roughly a tenth occurring once. Trimming at V came to 8 bases and at J to 0 bases, leaving 6 bases not matched to a gene. Germline lookup yields CDR1 MNHEY and CDR2 SVGEGT. CDR3 length equals 14 residues. The clonotype was recovered from a male donor with ankylosing spondylitis or in good health (not recorded which). The sample comprised blood, either unsorted or a sorted T cell fraction (not recorded which). The V call is TRBV6-2 or TRBV6-3, the J call TRBJ2-7; 8 bases map to TRBD2. CDR3 sequence: CASLLAGHSYEQYF. CDR3 DNA sequence: TGTGCCAGCCTGCTAGCGGGTCACTCCTACGAGCAGTACTTC.